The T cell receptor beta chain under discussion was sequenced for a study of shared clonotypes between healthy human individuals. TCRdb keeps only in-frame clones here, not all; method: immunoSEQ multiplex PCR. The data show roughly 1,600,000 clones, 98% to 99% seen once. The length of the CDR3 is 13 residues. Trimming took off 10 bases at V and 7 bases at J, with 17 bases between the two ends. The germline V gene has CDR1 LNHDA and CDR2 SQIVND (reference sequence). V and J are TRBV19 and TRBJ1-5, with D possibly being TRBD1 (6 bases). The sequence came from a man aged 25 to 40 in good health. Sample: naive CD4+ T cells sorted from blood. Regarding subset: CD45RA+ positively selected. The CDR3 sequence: CATSSGGGQPQHF. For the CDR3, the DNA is TGTGCCACCTCATCCGGGGGCGGCCAGCCCCAGCATTTT.